Below, 2 T cell receptor beta chains from the same sample are listed, as sequenced in a study of CD8 T cells in ankylosing spondylitis. Findings and caveats of the study: Typical of ankylosing spondylitis blood, it appeared, was a TCR beta motif of eight highly homologous variants.

TCRdb fed the 5' RACE reads into MiXCR, producing one record per CDR3 protein. The sample holds around 770,000 distinct CDR3 sequences, under 20% seen once. Their antigens are not known. Input material: blood, either unsorted or a sorted T cell fraction (not recorded which). Receptors originate from a male donor with ankylosing spondylitis.

The chain combines TRBV6-1 with TRBJ2-3; 10 nucleotides match TRBD1. J gave up 6 bases and V 3 bases, and 3 bases lay outside the gene matches. From germline, CDR1 is MNHNS and CDR2 SASEGT. The CDR3 length is 14 residues. CDR3 nucleotides: TGTGCCAGCAGTGAGACAGGGGGCAAGGATACGCAGTATTTT. Encoded protein: CASSETGGKDTQYF.

V and J are TRBV28 and TRBJ2-7, with a possible D match to TRBD1 (5 bases). Germline CDR1 MDHEN, CDR2 SYDVKM. The length of the CDR3 is 14 residues. V was cut by 2 bases and J by 1 base, with 9 bases left in between. CDR3 coding DNA: TGTGCCAGCAGTTTAGGGGCACGGTCCTACGAGCAGTACTTC. Translation: CASSLGARSYEQYF.